The 10 T cell receptor beta chains in this list originate from one sample, sequenced in a study of beta chain features in type 1 diabetes. Expressed TCRB transcripts were sequenced, since all the RNA that had been isolated was reverse transcribed. Only in-frame clones appear in the TCRdb table, and some are missing; sequencing was by immunoSEQ multiplex PCR. The repertoire holds about 370,000 clones, with about 14% as singletons. The sequenced sample consisted of naive CD4+ T cells from blood. These receptors originate from a woman younger than 35 in good health.

The chain employs TRBV29-1 and TRBJ2-2; 11 positions agree with TRBD2. V was pared by 4 bases and J by 1 base, with 5 bases of the junction left unmatched. Germline V gene data show CDR1 as SQVTM and CDR2 as ANQGSEA. The CDR3 contains 16 residues. The DNA for the CDR3 is TGCAGCGTTGGACTAGCGGGAATCATGAACACCGGGGAGCTGTTTTTT. It encodes CSVGLAGIMNTGELFF.

J is TRBJ2-7 and V is TRBV29-1, with D perhaps matching TRBD2 (5 bases). From germline, CDR1 is SQVTM and CDR2 ANQGSEA. The CDR3 contains 11 residues. V lost 5 bases, J lost 4 bases, and 9 bases lay in between. The CDR3 DNA is TGCAGCGTTAGACCGGGATACGAGCAGTACTTC. As protein: CSVRPGYEQYF.

This clone was seen only a few times. This rearrangement joins TRBV14 to TRBJ2-5, with 7 bases aligning to TRBD1. CDR3 length: 16 residues. The ends lost 4 bases at V and 3 bases at J; junction bases unmatched: 11. Germline CDR1 is SGHDN and CDR2 is FVKESK. In nucleotides, the CDR3 is TGTGCCAGCAGCCGCTCCCTCCGGGACAGAAAAGAGACCCAGTACTTC. Encoded protein: CASSRSLRDRKETQYF. Full variable domain (outside the CDR3, taken from reference TRBV14 and TRBJ2-5): EAGVTQFPSHSVIEKGQTVTLRCDPISGHDNLYWYRRVMGKEIKFLLHFVKESKQDESGMPNNRFLAERTGGTYSTLKVQPAELEDSGVYFCASSRSLRDRKETQYFGPGTRLLVL.

The V call is TRBV7-2, the J call TRBJ2-7; TRBD1 aligns across 10 bases. The junction had 10 bases not matched to a gene; V was cut back by 5 bases and J by 3 bases. This CDR3 spans 16 amino acids. Germline lookup yields CDR1 SGHTA and CDR2 FQGNSA. In DNA, the CDR3 is TGTGCCAGCAGCCCTGCATCGGACAGGGGGAGCTACGAGCAGTACTTC. It specifies CASSPASDRGSYEQYF.

In its sample, this clone was seen a few times. This chain joins TRBV7-2 and TRBJ2-5, with D tentatively TRBD2 (6 bases). The CDR3 is made up of 12 amino acids. CDR1 is SGHTA, CDR2 FQGNSA, per germline. Trimming stripped 5 bases from V and 4 bases from J, with 8 bases between. CDR3: CASSRERETQYF. In DNA form, the CDR3 reads TGTGCCAGCAGCCGGGAGCGAGAGACCCAGTACTTC.

This clone was observed a few times. This sequence joins TRBV6-6 and TRBJ2-7, with 10 bases identical to TRBD2. This CDR3 has 13 amino acids. With 9 bases clipped from V and 7 bases from J, the junction kept 9 bases outside the gene matches. CDR1 and CDR2 from the germline V gene are MNHNY and SVGAGI (reference sequence). The CDR3 nucleotides read TGTGCCAGTAGAAGCGGGAGGGCCCGGGAGCAGTACTTC. Protein product: CASRSGRAREQYF.

This chain joins TRBV5-4 and TRBJ2-3; the D gene is possibly TRBD1 (6 bases). Germline V lookup: CDR1 SGHNT, CDR2 YYREEE (reference sequence). This CDR3 comprises 14 residues. Trimming took off 3 bases at V and 6 bases at J, with 14 bases between the two ends. CDR3 loop: CASSSTGNRDTQYF. The CDR3 region has the DNA TGTGCCAGCAGCTCCACAGGGAATAGGGATACGCAGTATTTT.

The J gene is TRBJ2-7, the V gene TRBV5-6, with 7 bases lining up with TRBD2. CDR3 length equals 12 residues. Germline V gene data show CDR1 as SGHDT and CDR2 as YYEEEE. With V trimmed by 3 bases and J by 3 bases, 0 bases remained unmatched. This CDR3 is CASSWDYYEQYF. CDR3 bases: TGTGCCAGCAGCTGGGACTACTACGAGCAGTACTTC.

The rearrangement links TRBV6-5 to TRBJ1-2; 7 positions agree with TRBD1. The trim removed 0 bases at V and 4 bases at J, leaving 5 bases unmatched. Germline V lookup: CDR1 MNHEY, CDR2 SVGAGI. CDR3 length: 15 residues. CDR3 in amino acids: CASSYSRTGVYGYTF. CDR3 in DNA: TGTGCCAGCAGTTACTCGAGGACAGGTGTCTATGGCTACACCTTC.

This clone was observed a handful of times. The CDR3 bases are TGTGCCAGCAGTCCTCAGGGTAACTATGGCTACACCTTC. Residues: CASSPQGNYGYTF. The rearrangement links TRBV27 to TRBJ1-2, with D possibly being TRBD1 (5 bases). Trimming removed 5 bases at V and 1 base at J, with 8 bases between. CDR1 is MNHEY and CDR2 is SMNVEV in the germline V gene (reference sequence). The CDR3 is made up of 13 amino acids.